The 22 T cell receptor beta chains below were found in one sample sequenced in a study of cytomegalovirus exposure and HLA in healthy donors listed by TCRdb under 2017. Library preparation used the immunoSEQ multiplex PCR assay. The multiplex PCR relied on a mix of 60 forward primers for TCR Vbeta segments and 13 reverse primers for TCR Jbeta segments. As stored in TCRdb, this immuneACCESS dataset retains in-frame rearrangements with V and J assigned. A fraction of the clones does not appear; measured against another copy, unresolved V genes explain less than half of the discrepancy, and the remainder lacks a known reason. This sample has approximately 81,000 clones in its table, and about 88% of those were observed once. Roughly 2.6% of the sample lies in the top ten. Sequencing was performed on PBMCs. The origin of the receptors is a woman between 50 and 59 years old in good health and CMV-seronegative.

The CDR3 sequence: CASSLWFYVTGELFF. In DNA form, the CDR3 reads TGTGCCAGCAGCTTGTGGTTCTATGTAACCGGGGAGCTGTTTTTT. The rearrangement uses TRBV5-8 and TRBJ2-2; D is uncertain. Germline CDR1 reads SGHTS; CDR2 reads YDEGEE. Trimming took 1 base from V and 5 from J, leaving 12 bases between them. The CDR3 spans 15 residues.

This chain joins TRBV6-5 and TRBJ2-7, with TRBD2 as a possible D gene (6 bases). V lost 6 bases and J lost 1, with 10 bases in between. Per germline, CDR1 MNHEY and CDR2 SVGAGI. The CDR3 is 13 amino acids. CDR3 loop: CASSRGDSYEQYF. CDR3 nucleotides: TGTGCCAGCAGCCGCGGGGATTCCTACGAGCAGTACTTC.

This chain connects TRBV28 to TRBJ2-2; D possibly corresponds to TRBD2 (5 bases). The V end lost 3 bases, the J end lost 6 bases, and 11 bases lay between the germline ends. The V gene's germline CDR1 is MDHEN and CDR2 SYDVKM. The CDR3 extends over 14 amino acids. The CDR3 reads CASSLSGGSGELFF. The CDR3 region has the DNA TGTGCCAGCAGTTTGTCAGGCGGGTCCGGGGAGCTGTTTTTT.

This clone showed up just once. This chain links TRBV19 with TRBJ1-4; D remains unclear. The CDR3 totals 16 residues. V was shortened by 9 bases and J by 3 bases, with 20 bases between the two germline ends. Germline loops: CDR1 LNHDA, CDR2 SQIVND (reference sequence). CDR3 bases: TGTGCCAGCCTACGAAGAGGTGGAGGTGCTAATGAAAAACTGTTTTTT. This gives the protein CASLRRGGGANEKLFF.

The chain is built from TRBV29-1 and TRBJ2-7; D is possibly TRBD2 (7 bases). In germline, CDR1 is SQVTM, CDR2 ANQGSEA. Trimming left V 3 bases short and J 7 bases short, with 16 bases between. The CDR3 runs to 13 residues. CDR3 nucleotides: TGCAGCGTTGATGGGGAGGGGGGTAGGGAGCAGTACTTC. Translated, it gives CSVDGEGGREQYF.

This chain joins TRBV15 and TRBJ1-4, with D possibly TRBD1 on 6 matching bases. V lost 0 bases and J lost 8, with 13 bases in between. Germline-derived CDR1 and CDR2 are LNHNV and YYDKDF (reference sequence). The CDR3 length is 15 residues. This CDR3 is CATSRDPGQGEKLFF. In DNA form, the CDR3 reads TGTGCCACCAGCAGAGATCCCGGGCAGGGGGAAAAACTGTTTTTT.

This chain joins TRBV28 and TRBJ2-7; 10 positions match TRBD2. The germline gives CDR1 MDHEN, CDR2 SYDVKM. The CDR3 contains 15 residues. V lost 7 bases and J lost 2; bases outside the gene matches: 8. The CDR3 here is CASIPSGRSAYEQYF. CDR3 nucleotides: TGTGCCAGCATCCCTAGCGGGAGATCGGCCTACGAGCAGTACTTC.

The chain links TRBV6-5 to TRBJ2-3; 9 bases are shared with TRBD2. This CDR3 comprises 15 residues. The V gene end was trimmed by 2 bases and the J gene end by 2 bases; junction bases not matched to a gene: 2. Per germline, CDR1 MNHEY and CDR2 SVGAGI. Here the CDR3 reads CASSYASGATDTQYF. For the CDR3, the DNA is TGTGCCAGCAGTTACGCTAGCGGGGCCACAGATACGCAGTATTTT.

CDR3 sequence (DNA): TGTGCCAGCAGACGGGGGTTGGGGGAGACCCAGTACTTC. The encoded protein is CASRRGLGETQYF. The chain recombines TRBV27 with TRBJ2-5, with D maybe TRBD2 (6 bases). The CDR3 is 13 residues long. The V end lost 6 bases, the J end lost 5 bases, and 13 bases lay between the germline ends. Germline V gives CDR1 MNHEY, CDR2 SMNVEV (reference sequence).

The CDR3 loop reads CASSLKNIQYF. For the CDR3, the DNA is TGTGCCAGCAGTCTTAAAAACATTCAGTACTTC. This chain connects TRBV28 to TRBJ2-4; unclear D gene. Per germline, CDR1 MDHEN and CDR2 SYDVKM. The CDR3 runs 11 residues. V shed 5 bases and J shed 4 bases, with 3 bases lying between them.

CDR3 sequence (DNA): TGCGCCAGCAGCTTGGCCACCGCGGAAAAACTGTTTTTT. Protein sequence: CASSLATAEKLFF. This chain joins TRBV5-1 and TRBJ1-4, with D hard to call. V lost 0 bases to trimming and J lost 8 bases, with 8 bases between them. Germline V lookup: CDR1 SGHRS, CDR2 YFSETQ. This CDR3 is built from 13 residues.

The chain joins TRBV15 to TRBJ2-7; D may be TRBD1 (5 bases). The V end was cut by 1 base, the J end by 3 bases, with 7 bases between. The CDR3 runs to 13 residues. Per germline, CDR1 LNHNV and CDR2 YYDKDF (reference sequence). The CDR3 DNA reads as TGTGCCACCAGCAGAGGTGACAGCTACGAGCAGTACGTC. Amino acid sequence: CATSRGDSYEQYV.

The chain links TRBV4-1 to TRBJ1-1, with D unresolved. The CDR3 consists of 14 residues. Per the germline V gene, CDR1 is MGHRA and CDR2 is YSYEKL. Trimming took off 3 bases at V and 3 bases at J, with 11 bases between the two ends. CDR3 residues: CASSQGELYTEAFF. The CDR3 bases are TGCGCCAGCAGCCAGGGAGAACTGTACACTGAAGCTTTCTTT.

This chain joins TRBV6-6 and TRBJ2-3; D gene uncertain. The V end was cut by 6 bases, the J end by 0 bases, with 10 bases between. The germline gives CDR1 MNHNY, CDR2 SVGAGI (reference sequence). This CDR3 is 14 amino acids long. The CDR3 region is CASSATRSTDTQYF. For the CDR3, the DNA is TGTGCCAGCAGCGCTACCCGTAGCACAGATACGCAGTATTTT.

The CDR3, as DNA: TGTGCCAGTGGCCTCGGTAGCGGGAGGGACGGCGAGCAGTACTTC. Amino acids: CASGLGSGRDGEQYF. The rearrangement links TRBV19 to TRBJ2-7; 11 bases agree with TRBD2. The CDR3 runs 15 residues. CDR1 is LNHDA, CDR2 SQIVND, per germline (reference sequence). Losses at the gene ends were 8 bases for V and 6 bases for J; bases not matched to a gene: 12.

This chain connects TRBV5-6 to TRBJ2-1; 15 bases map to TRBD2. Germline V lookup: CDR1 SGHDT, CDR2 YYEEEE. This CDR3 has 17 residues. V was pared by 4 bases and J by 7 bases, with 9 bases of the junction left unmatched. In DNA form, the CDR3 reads TGTGCCAGCAGCACAGGACTAGCGGGGGGGACGAGGAATGAGCAGTTCTTC. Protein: CASSTGLAGGTRNEQFF.

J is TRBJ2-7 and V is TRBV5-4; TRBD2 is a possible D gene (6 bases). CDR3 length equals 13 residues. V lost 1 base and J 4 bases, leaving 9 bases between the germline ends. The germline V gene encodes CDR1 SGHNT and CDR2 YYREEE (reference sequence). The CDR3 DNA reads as TGTGCCAGCAGCTTGCGGGGGAAGTACGAGCAGTACGTC. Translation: CASSLRGKYEQYV.

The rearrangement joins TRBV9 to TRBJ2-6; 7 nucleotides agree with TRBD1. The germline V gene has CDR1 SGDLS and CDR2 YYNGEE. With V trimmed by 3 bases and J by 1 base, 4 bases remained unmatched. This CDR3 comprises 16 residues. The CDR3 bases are TGTGCCAGCAGCGAACGGACAGGTTCTGGGGCCAACGTCCTGACTTTC. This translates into CASSERTGSGANVLTF.

The CDR3 region has the DNA TGTGCCAGCAGTGTGTCTAGCGGGAGCGTATACAATGAGCAGTTCTTC. Its protein product is CASSVSSGSVYNEQFF. V gene TRBV25-1 combines with J gene TRBJ2-1; 10 nucleotides align to TRBD2. The germline gives CDR1 MGHDK, CDR2 SYGVNS. CDR3 length: 16 amino acids. Unmatched junction bases numbered 7, after V lost 4 bases and J lost 4 bases.

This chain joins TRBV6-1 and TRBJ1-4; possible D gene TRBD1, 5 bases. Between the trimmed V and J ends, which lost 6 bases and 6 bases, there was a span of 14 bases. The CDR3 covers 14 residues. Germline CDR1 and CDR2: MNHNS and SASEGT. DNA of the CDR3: TGTGCCAGCAGGGGGGGAGAGGTTCATGAAAAACTGTTTTTT. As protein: CASRGGEVHEKLFF.

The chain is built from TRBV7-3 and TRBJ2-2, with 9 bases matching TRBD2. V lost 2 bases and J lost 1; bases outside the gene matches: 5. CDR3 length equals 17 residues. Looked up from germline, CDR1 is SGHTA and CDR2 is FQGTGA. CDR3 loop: CASSLAGTSRNTGELFF. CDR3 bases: TGTGCCAGCAGCTTAGCCGGGACTAGCAGGAACACCGGGGAGCTGTTTTTT.

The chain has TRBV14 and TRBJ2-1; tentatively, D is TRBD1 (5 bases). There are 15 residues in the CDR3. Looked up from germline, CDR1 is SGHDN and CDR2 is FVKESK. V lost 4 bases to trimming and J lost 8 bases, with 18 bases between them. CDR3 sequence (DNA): TGTGCCAGCAGCCCCCAGGGTCCCCCCATCTATGAGCAGTTCTTC. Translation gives CASSPQGPPIYEQFF.